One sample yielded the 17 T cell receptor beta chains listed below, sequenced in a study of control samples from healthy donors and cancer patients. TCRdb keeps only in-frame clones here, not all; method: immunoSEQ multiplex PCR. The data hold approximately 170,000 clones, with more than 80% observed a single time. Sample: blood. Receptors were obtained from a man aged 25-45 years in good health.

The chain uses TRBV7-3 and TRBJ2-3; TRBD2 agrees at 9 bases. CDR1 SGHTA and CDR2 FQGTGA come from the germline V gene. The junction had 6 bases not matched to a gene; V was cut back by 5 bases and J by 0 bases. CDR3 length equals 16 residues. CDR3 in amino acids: CASSPLAGFSTDTQYF. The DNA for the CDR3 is TGTGCCAGCAGCCCGCTAGCGGGATTTAGCACAGATACGCAGTATTTT.

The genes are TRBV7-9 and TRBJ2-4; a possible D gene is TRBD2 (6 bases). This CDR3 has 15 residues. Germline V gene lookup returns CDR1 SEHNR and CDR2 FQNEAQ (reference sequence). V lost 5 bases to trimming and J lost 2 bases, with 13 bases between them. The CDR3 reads CASSPPLAPKNIQYF. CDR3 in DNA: TGTGCCAGCAGCCCTCCCCTAGCGCCCAAAAACATTCAGTACTTC.

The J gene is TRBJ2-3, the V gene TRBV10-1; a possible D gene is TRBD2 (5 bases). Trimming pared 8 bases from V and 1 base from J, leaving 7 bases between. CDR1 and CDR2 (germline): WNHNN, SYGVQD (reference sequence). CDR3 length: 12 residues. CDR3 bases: TGCGCCAGCGCCGGGGGCACAGATACGCAGTATTTT. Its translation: CASAGGTDTQYF.

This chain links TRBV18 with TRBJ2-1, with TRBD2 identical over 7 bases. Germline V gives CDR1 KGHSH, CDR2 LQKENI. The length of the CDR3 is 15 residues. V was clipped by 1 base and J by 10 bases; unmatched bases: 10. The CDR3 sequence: CASSPQGLKVPEQFF. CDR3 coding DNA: TGTGCCAGCTCACCACAGGGACTAAAAGTCCCCGAGCAGTTCTTC.

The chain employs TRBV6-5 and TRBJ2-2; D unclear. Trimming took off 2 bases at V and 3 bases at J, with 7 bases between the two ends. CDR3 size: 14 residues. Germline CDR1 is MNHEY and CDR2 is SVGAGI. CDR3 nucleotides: TGTGCCAGCAGTTACAGGGTCGACACCGGGGAGCTGTTTTTT. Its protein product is CASSYRVDTGELFF.

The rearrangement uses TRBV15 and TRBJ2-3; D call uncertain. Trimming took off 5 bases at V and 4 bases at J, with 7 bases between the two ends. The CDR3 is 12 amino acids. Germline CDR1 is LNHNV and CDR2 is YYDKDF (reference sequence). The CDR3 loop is CATSAHADTQYF. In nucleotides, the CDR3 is TGTGCCACCAGCGCCCACGCAGATACGCAGTATTTT.

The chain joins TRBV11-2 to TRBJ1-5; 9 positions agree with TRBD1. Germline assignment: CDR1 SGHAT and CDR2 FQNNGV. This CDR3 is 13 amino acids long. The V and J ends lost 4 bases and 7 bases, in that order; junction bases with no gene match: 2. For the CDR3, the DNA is TGTGCCAGCAGCTGGACAGGGGAGCAGCCCCAGCATTTT. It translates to CASSWTGEQPQHF.

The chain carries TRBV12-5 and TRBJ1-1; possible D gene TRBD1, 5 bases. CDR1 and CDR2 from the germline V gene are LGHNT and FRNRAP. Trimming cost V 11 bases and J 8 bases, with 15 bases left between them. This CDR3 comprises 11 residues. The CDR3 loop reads CAGRGTGEAFF. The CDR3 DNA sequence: TGTGCTGGGCGGGGGACTGGGGAAGCTTTCTTT.

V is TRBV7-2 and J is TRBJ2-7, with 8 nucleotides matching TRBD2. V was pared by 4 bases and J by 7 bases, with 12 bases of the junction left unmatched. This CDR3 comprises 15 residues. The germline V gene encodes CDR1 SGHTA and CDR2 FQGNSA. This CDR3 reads CASSSRGGRRREQYF. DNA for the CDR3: TGTGCCAGCAGCTCACGGGGGGGCCGGCGAAGGGAGCAGTACTTC.

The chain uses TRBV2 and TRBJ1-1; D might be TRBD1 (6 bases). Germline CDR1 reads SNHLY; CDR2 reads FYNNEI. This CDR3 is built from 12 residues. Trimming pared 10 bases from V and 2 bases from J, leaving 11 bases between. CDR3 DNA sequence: TGTGCCACCCAGGGGAGTAACACTGAAGCTTTCTTT. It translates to CATQGSNTEAFF.

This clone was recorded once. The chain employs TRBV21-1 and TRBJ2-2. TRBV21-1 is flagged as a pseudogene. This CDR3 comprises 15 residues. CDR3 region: CASSKGSENTGELFF. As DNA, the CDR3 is TGTGCCAGCAGCAAAGGATCGGAAAACACCGGGGAGCTGTTTTTT.

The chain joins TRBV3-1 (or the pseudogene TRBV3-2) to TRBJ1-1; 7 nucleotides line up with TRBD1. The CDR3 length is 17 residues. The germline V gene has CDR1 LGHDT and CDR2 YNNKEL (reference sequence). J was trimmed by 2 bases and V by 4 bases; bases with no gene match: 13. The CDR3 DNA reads TGTGCCAGCAGCCTCAGTCGGGTGACAGGGATTAACACTGAAGCTTTCTTT. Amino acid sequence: CASSLSRVTGINTEAFF.

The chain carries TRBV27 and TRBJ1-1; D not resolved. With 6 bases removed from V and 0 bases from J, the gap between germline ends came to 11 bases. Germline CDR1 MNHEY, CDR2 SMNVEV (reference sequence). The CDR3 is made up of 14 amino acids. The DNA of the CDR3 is TGTGCCAGCAGGCCCGGGTGGGTGAACACTGAAGCTTTCTTT. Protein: CASRPGWVNTEAFF.

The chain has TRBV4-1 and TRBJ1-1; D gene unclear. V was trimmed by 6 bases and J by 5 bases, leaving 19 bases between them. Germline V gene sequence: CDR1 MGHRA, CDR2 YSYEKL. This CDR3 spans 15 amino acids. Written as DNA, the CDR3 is TGCGCCAGCAGGCGCACTGGCGGGGTGGGGACTGAAGCTTTCTTT. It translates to CASRRTGGVGTEAFF.

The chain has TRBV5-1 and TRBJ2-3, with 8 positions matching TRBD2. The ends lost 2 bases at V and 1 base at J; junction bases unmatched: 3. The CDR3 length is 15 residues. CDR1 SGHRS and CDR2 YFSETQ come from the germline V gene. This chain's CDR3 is CASSFGGARTDTQYF. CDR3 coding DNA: TGCGCCAGCAGCTTCGGGGGGGCTCGCACAGATACGCAGTATTTT.

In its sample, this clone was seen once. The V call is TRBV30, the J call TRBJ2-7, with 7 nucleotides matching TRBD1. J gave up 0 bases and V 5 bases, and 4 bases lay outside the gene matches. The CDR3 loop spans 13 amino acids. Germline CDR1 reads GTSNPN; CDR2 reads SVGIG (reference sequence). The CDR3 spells CAWDRATSYEQYF. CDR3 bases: TGTGCCTGGGACAGGGCAACCTCCTACGAGCAGTACTTC. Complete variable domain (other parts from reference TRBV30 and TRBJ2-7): SQTIHQWPATLVQPVGSPLSLECTVEGTSNPNLYWYRQAAGRGLQLLFYSVGIGQISSEVPQNLSASRPQDRQFILSSKKLLLSDSGFYLCAWDRATSYEQYFGPGTRLTVT.

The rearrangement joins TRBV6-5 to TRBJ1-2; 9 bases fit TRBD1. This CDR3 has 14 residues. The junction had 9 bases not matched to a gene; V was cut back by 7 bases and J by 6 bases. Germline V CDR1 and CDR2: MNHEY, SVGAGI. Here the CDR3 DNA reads TGTGCCAGCAAACCGGACAGGGGAATAGATGGCTACACCTTC. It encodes CASKPDRGIDGYTF.